This T cell receptor (beta chain) was sequenced during a study of cytomegalovirus exposure and HLA in healthy donors. Overall study findings and caveats: TCR beta chain V- and J-gene trimming was linked, in a later analysis, to a missense variant in DCLRE1C. Listed as cytomegalovirus-associated were roughly 180 TCR beta chains. Rarity held for most TCR sequences, but there were some public TCRs that occurred in many donors. In a later analysis, donors in an Asian-associated ancestry cluster reportedly had fewer N-insertions in productive TCRs than the cohort mean.

Per the germline V gene, CDR1 is MDHEN and CDR2 is SYDVKM. With 6 bases removed from V and 0 bases from J, the gap between germline ends came to 12 bases. CDR3 length: 15 residues. This clone was recorded a few times. Antigen: not known. The PCR made use of 60 Vbeta and 13 Jbeta primers. Clones were read by immunoSEQ multiplex PCR, and TCRdb kept only the in-frame ones, dropping some. This sample has around 160,000 clones; around three quarters occur once, and the top ten carry approximately 6.3%. The TCR was taken from a woman aged 40 to 50 in good health and CMV-seropositive. The genes are TRBV28 and TRBJ2-1; D possibly corresponds to TRBD2 (5 bases). Source material: PBMCs. This chain's CDR3 is CASSQADSSYNEQFF. CDR3 in DNA: TGTGCCAGCAGCCAAGCGGATAGCTCCTACAATGAGCAGTTCTTC.